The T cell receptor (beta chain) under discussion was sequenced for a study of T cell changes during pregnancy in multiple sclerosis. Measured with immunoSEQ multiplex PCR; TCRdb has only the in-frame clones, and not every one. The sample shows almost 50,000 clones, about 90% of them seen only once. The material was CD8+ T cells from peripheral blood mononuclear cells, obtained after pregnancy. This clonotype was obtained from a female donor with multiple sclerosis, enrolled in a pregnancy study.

The CDR3 loop is CASSLRGRIYEQYF. Here the CDR3 DNA reads TGTGCCAGCAGCTTGAGGGGGCGCATATACGAGCAGTACTTC. The chain has TRBV5-6 and TRBJ2-7, with TRBD1 identical over 7 bases. This CDR3 spans 14 amino acids. J gave up 4 bases and V 1 base, and 5 bases lay outside the gene matches. CDR1 is SGHDT and CDR2 is YYEEEE in the germline V gene. The variable domain in full, with the rest retrieved from reference TRBV5-6 and TRBJ2-7, is DAGVTQSPTHLIKTRGQQVTLRCSPKSGHDTVSWYQQALGQGPQFIFQYYEEEERQRGNFPDRFSGHQFPNYSSELNVNALLLGDSALYLCASSLRGRIYEQYFGPGTRLTVT.